The clone carrying this T cell receptor (beta chain) showed up many times. The antigen is unknown. The TCR library protocol was used to attach unique molecular identifiers. These identifiers were attached to individual cDNA molecules. TCRdb used MiXCR to reprocess the 5' RACE reads, holding one entry per CDR3 protein. The sample includes about 40,000 distinct CDR3 sequences, around 23% seen only once; the top ten take approximately 4.4%. The source of the sample is a study of early T cells in non-severe SARS-CoV-2 infection. The wider study: The sequenced material was bulk RNA from unsorted whole blood, and its chains were unpaired. Study results and caveats: Anti-spike CD8 specificities were favored by VDJdb matching, whose results missed private and CD4 specificities.

Looked up from germline, CDR1 is DFQATT and CDR2 is SNEGSKA (reference sequence). Trimming pared 0 bases from V and 8 bases from J, leaving 20 bases between. The CDR3 length is 16 residues. The sequence came from an adult who was a healthcare worker with PCR-confirmed SARS-CoV-2 infection or an uninfected control (not recorded which). V usage is TRBV20-1 and J usage is TRBJ2-4, with D tentatively TRBD2 (6 bases). Source: whole blood, taken at baseline. The CDR3 spells CSARDRDSYQYDIQYF. The CDR3 DNA reads as TGCAGTGCTAGAGATCGGGACTCCTATCAGTACGACATTCAGTACTTC.